This T cell receptor beta chain was sequenced in a study of T cell clones after liver transplantation. On this clone: Its target is not known.

Profiling relied on immunoSEQ multiplex PCR, and the TCRdb table lists in-frame clones only, not all of them. Seen here are some 1,300 clones, around 35% observed once, and the top ten hold 25% to 40%. V shed 0 bases and J 6 bases; nucleotides not matched to a gene: 4. CDR3 length: 15 residues. CDR1 and CDR2 from the germline V gene are SGHAT and FQNNGV. Proliferating CFSE-low MLR cells were sequenced to define alloreactive TCRbeta sequences. The clonotype was recovered from a human patient who received a liver transplant. The T cells may partly be graft donor cells. This chain connects TRBV11-2 to TRBJ1-4, with 7 bases aligning to TRBD1. Input material: CD4+ T cells from cultured PBMCs. The CDR3 protein is CASSLDLQGYEKLFF. The CDR3 DNA reads as TGTGCCAGCAGCTTAGATTTACAGGGGTATGAAAAACTGTTTTTT.